The clone carrying this TCR beta chain was observed a handful of times. The target antigen is unknown. Splitting of each subset's genomic DNA was done evenly across several immunoSEQ plates. Clones were sequenced by immunoSEQ multiplex PCR, and TCRdb holds only the in-frame ones, with some missing. The table lists just over 2,000,000 clones, approximately 95% of them singletons. Positively selected for CCR7, the CD45RO-negative cells used as naive CD8 cells excluded terminally differentiated effector memory CD45RA+ cells. Only Caucasian adults living in Nashville, Tennessee made up the donor group. The data are from a study of shared clonotypes between healthy human individuals. The study's findings and limits: Measured sharing among donors was expected to vary with sequencing depth. Sorted-subset sequencing was shown by rarefaction to be incomplete despite large depth.

Germline V lookup: CDR1 SGHRS, CDR2 YFSETQ. The CDR3 has 14 amino acids. The V gene lost 1 base and the J gene lost 3 bases, with 11 bases spanning the gap. The clonotype originates from a man aged 18-30 years in good health. The chain carries TRBV5-1 and TRBJ2-7; D unresolved. The sequenced sample was naive CD8+ T cells sorted from blood. The CDR3 DNA reads as TGCGCCAGCAGCTTGACCCTGGGCCTCTACGAGCAGTACTTC. The encoded protein is CASSLTLGLYEQYF.